This T cell receptor (beta chain) stems from a study of T cell responses to AZD1222 COVID-19 vaccine. Study-wide background: It was second doses at about 4 or about 12 weeks that were pooled.

V was shortened by 7 bases and J by 8 bases, with 14 bases between the two germline ends. Germline CDR1 LNHDA, CDR2 SQIVND (reference sequence). The CDR3 totals 13 residues. Method: immunoSEQ multiplex PCR; TCRdb's copy keeps in-frame clones and lacks some. The profile covers approximately 180,000 clones, with roughly nine tenths appearing a single time and under 2% taken by the ten largest. Study-level points and caveats: Sampling captured repertoires only after the peak T cell response.

On this clone itself: The antigen is unknown.

The chain couples TRBV19 to TRBJ1-4, with D uncertain. Sequencing was performed on peripheral blood, taken on day 0 of AZD1222 vaccination. This TCR was recovered from an adult in good health. CDR3 sequence reads: CASNDKPGEKLFF. The CDR3, as DNA: TGTGCCAGTAATGACAAACCGGGAGAAAAACTGTTTTTT.